The subject of this entry is one T cell receptor beta chain. Antigen: not known. The data were taken from a study of Ad26.COV2.S vaccination and SARS-CoV-2 variants. Study observations and caveats: Spike-specific TCR breadth in vaccine recipients exceeded that seen in placebo recipients.

Trimming took off 5 bases at V and 0 bases at J, with 11 bases between the two ends. The germline gives CDR1 SGHVS, CDR2 FQNEAQ. CDR3 length: 15 amino acids. The assay was immunoSEQ multiplex PCR, and TCRdb's table has in-frame clones only and misses some. The data show approximately 300,000 clones, around 84% seen once. This sample's treatment: over 15 received Ad26.COV2.S at low or high dose, single or two shots; 5 received placebo; per-sample allocation not given. Sampling was performed 63 days after the first vaccine or placebo injection. The sequencing here drew on peripheral blood, taken in a trial of Ad26.COV2.S vaccine versus placebo. This clonotype originated in a person aged 18-65 years who received the Ad26.COV2.S COVID-19 vaccine or a placebo. The J gene is TRBJ2-4, the V gene TRBV7-8; D is undetermined. The CDR3 sequence: CASSPYEVAKNIQYF. The CDR3 region has the DNA TGTGCCAGCAGCCCCTATGAGGTAGCCAAAAACATTCAGTACTTC.